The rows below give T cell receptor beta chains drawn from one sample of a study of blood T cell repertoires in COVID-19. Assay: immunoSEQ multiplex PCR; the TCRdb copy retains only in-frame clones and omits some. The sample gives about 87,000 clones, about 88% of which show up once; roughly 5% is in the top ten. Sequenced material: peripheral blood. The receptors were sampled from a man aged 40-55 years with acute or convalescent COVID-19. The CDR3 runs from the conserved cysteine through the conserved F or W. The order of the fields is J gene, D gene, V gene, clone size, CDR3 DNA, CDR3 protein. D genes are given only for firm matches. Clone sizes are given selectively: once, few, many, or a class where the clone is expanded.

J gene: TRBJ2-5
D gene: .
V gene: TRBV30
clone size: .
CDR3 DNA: TGTGCCTGGAGTGTAACTGAGACCCAGTACTTC
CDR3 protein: CAWSVTETQYF

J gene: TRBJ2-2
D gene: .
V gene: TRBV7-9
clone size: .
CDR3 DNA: TGTGCCAGCAGCTATCTTACGGGAGCCTTTGGCACCGGGGAGCTGTTTTTT
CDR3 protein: CASSYLTGAFGTGELFF

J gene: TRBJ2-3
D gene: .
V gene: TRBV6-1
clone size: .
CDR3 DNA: TGTGCCAGCAGTGAAGAGTCTAGAACCACAGATACGCAGTATTTT
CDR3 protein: CASSEESRTTDTQYF

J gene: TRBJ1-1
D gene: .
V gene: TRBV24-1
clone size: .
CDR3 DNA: TGTGCCACCAGTGATTTCCCGTACACTGAAGCTTTCTTT
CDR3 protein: CATSDFPYTEAFF

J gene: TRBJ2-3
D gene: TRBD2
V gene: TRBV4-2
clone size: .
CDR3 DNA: TGTGCCAGCAGCTATTATGCGATAGCGGGAGTGGGGGAAGATACGCAGTATTTT
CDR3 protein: CASSYYAIAGVGEDTQYF

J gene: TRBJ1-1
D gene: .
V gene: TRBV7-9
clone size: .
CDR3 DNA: TGTGCCAGTGCTACGTGGGGGGGCACTGAAGCTTTCTTT
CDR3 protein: CASATWGGTEAFF

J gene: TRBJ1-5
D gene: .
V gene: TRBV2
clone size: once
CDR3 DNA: TGTGCCAGCAGCATCGGACAGTTTCAGCCCCAGCATTTT
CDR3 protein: CASSIGQFQPQHF

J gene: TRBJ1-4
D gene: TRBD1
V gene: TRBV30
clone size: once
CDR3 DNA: TGTGCCTGGAGTGTCCGGACAGGGGGCCATGAAAAACTGTTTTTT
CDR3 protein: CAWSVRTGGHEKLFF

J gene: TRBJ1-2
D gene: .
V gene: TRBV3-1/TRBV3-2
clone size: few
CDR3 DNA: TGTGCCAGCAGCCGGGGGAGGGGCTACACCTTC
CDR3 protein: CASSRGRGYTF

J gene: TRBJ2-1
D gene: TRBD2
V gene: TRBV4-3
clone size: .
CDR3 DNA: TGCGCCAGCAGCCAAGATTGGGGGGAGGGTTACAATGAGCAGTTCTTC
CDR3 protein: CASSQDWGEGYNEQFF

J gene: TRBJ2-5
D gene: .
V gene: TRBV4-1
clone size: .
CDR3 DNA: TGCGCCAGCAGCCAAGAAGGCGGACTGGGAACCGAGACCCAGTACTTC
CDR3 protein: CASSQEGGLGTETQYF

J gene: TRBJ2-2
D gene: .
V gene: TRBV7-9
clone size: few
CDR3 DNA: TGTGCCAGCAGCTTAGTGTCCCAGTTCGCGAACACCGGGGAGCTGTTTTTT
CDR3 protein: CASSLVSQFANTGELFF

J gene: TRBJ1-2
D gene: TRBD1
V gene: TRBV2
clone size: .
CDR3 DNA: TGTGCCAGCGGGACGTCAGGGGGGAGTTATGGCTACACCTTC
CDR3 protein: CASGTSGGSYGYTF

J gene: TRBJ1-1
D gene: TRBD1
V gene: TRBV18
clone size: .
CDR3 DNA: TGTGCCAGCTCCCGGGACAGGGGGCATTTCAACACTGAAGCTTTCTTT
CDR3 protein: CASSRDRGHFNTEAFF

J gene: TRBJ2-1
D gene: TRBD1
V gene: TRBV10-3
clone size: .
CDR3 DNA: TGTGCCATCAGTGAGTCGAAGGGGGACAGGGTGTACAATGAGCAGTTCTTC
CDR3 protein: CAISESKGDRVYNEQFF

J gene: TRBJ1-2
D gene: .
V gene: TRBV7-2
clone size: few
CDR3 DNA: TGTGCCAGCAGCTCCCCCCCCACATTCCTCTACACCTTC
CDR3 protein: CASSSPPTFLYTF

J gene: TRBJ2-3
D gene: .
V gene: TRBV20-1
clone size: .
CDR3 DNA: TGCAGTGCTAGTCGGCAGGGGCCCACAGATACGCAGTATTTT
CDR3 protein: CSASRQGPTDTQYF

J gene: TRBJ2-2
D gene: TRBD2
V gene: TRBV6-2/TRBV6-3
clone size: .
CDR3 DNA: TGTGCCAGCAGTTACTCATCTAGCGGGGGCAACACCGGGGAGCTGTTTTTT
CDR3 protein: CASSYSSSGGNTGELFF

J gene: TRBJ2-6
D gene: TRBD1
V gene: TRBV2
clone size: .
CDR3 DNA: TGTGCCAGCAGTGGGACAGGGGGCGGTGGGGCCAACGTCCTGACTTTC
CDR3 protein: CASSGTGGGGANVLTF

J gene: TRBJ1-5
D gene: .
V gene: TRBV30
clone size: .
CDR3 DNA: TGTGCCTGGACTAGGCCCCCCGGCGGTCAGCCCCAGCATTTT
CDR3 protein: CAWTRPPGGQPQHF

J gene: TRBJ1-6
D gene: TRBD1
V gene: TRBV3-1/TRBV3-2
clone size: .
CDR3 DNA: TGTGCCAGCAGCCCGACCAGGGGGCATAATTCACCCCTCCACTTT
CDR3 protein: CASSPTRGHNSPLHF

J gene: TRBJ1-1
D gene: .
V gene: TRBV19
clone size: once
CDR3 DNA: TGTGCCAGTAGTCCGGGGGGGGCGCGGAACACTGAAGCTTTCTTT
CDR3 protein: CASSPGGARNTEAFF

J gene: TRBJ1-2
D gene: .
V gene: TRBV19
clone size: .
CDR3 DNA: TGTGCCAGTAGCATTGGACCGAACGGGGTTGGACCTAACTATGGCTACACCTTC
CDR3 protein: CASSIGPNGVGPNYGYTF

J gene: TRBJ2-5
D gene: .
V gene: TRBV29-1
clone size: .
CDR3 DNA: TGCAGCGTCAGAGGCTCAGAGACCCAGTACTTC
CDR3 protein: CSVRGSETQYF

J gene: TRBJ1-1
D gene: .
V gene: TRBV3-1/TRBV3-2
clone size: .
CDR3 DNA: TGTGCCAGCAGCCAAATGGCCAGGGACACTGAAGCTTTCTTT
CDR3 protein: CASSQMARDTEAFF

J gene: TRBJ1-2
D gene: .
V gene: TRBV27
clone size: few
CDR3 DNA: TGTGCCAGCGGGGGCCCCTATGGCTACACCTTC
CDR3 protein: CASGGPYGYTF